This entry lists 31 T cell receptor beta chains sequenced from one sample in a study of CD8 T cells in ankylosing spondylitis. In TCRdb, the 5' RACE reads were re-called with MiXCR into one record per CDR3 protein. The sample includes some 290,000 distinct CDR3 sequences, around 20% seen only once; the top ten take 7.8%. Sequencing was done on a sample of blood, either unsorted or a sorted T cell fraction (not recorded which). These receptors all stem from a male donor with ankylosing spondylitis or in good health (not recorded which).

This clonotype appeared a few times. The rearrangement uses TRBV7-3 and TRBJ2-5, with D hard to call. The germline V gene has CDR1 SGHTA and CDR2 FQGTGA. CDR3 length: 15 residues. Trimming pared 0 bases from V and 5 bases from J, leaving 13 bases between. The CDR3 region is CASSLTPRVEETQYF. The CDR3 coding sequence is TGTGCCAGCAGCTTAACACCTAGAGTTGAGGAGACCCAGTACTTC.

This clonotype was detected a few times. The chain has TRBV28 and TRBJ2-7; 7 nucleotides line up with TRBD1. Germline V lookup: CDR1 MDHEN, CDR2 SYDVKM. CDR3 length: 12 amino acids. The J segment lost 8 bases and the V segment lost 8 bases, leaving 9 bases of the junction unmatched. As DNA, the CDR3 is TGTGCCAGCGGGACAGCCCTGTTTAAGCAGTACGTC. Its translation: CASGTALFKQYV.

This clonotype appeared a few times. This chain uses TRBV9 with TRBJ2-1, with 8 nucleotides matching TRBD2. In germline, CDR1 is SGDLS, CDR2 YYNGEE. The CDR3 spans 14 residues. Trimming removed 0 bases from V and 6 bases from J; junction bases left unmatched: 2. CDR3 loop: CASSVGGGLNEQFF. CDR3 sequence (DNA): TGTGCCAGCAGCGTAGGCGGGGGGCTCAATGAGCAGTTCTTC.

The chain is built from TRBV5-1 and TRBJ2-7; D is ambiguous. Germline-derived CDR1 and CDR2 are SGHRS and YFSETQ. The ends were cut back, 3 bases at V and 7 bases at J, with 11 bases in the middle. This CDR3 region has 12 residues. The CDR3 DNA reads as TGCGCCAGCAGCTCGACCAACGGGGAGCAGTACGTC. Translating it yields CASSSTNGEQYV.

The V call is TRBV11-2, the J call TRBJ2-5; TRBD1 aligns across 8 bases. CDR3 length equals 14 residues. V lost 3 bases to trimming and J lost 3 bases; unmatched junction nucleotides: 3. CDR1 and CDR2 (germline): SGHAT, FQNNGV. The CDR3 is CASSFDRGKETQYF. For the CDR3, the DNA is TGTGCCAGCAGCTTTGACAGGGGTAAAGAGACCCAGTACTTC.

The V gene is TRBV20-1, the J gene TRBJ2-7; maybe TRBD1 (6 bases). V lost 3 bases and J lost 2, with 17 bases in between. CDR3 size: 15 residues. Germline V gene lookup returns CDR1 DFQATT and CDR2 SNEGSKA (reference sequence). The CDR3 sequence: CSASIQGRLPYEQYV. CDR3 sequence (DNA): TGCAGTGCTAGTATACAGGGTAGACTACCCTACGAGCAGTACGTC.

This clonotype has just a few counts. The CDR3 bases are TGTGCCAGCAGCCCGGTTGGGAGTTTGGCGATGAACACTGAAGCTTTCTTT. As protein: CASSPVGSLAMNTEAFF. V usage is TRBV27 and J usage is TRBJ1-1; D is uncertain. Looked up from germline, CDR1 is MNHEY and CDR2 is SMNVEV (reference sequence). Trimming removed 6 bases at V and 0 bases at J, with 20 bases between. This CDR3 has 17 amino acids.

The V and J genes are TRBV20-1 and TRBJ1-5; no clear D. The germline V and J ends were trimmed by 0 bases and 6 bases, with 6 bases remaining between them. Germline V CDR1 and CDR2: DFQATT, SNEGSKA (reference sequence). The CDR3 consists of 12 residues. The CDR3 is CSARDLSQPQHF. The CDR3 coding sequence is TGCAGTGCTAGAGATCTTTCTCAGCCCCAGCATTTT.

This clonotype was found a few times. The chain combines TRBV27 with TRBJ2-2; possibly TRBD1 or TRBD2 for D (5 bases each). CDR1 MNHEY and CDR2 SMNVEV come from the germline V gene (reference sequence). The CDR3 has 16 residues. The germline V and J ends were trimmed by 3 bases and 3 bases, with 14 bases remaining between them. The CDR3 DNA reads as TGTGCCAGCAGTTTCAGAACCGGGACCCACACCGGGGAGCTGTTTTTT. Amino acids: CASSFRTGTHTGELFF.

The V call is TRBV20-1, the J call TRBJ1-2; 9 bases map to TRBD1. From germline, CDR1 is DFQATT and CDR2 SNEGSKA (reference sequence). CDR3 length: 14 residues. Losses at the gene ends were 0 bases for V and 8 bases for J; bases not matched to a gene: 7. The CDR3 DNA reads TGCAGTGCTAGAGACGGGACAGGGATGGGCGGCTACACCTTC. Its protein product is CSARDGTGMGGYTF.

This clonotype has only a few counts. The J gene is TRBJ2-2, the V gene TRBV20-1; TRBD1 matches at 10 bases. This CDR3 spans 14 amino acids. After removal of 6 bases from V and 4 bases from J, the junction contained 5 bases not matched to a gene. Per germline, CDR1 DFQATT and CDR2 SNEGSKA (reference sequence). In DNA form, the CDR3 reads TGCAGTGCGAGGACAGGGGGGAGCACCGGGGAGCTGTTTTTT. Translated: CSARTGGSTGELFF.

This chain uses TRBV5-5 with TRBJ1-2, with D possibly matching TRBD1 (6 bases). With 4 bases removed from V and 3 bases from J, the gap between germline ends came to 19 bases. CDR3 size: 16 residues. CDR1 and CDR2 from the germline V gene are SGHKS and YYEKEE (reference sequence). CDR3: CASSLDPYRADYGYTF. In DNA form, the CDR3 reads TGTGCCAGCAGCCTGGACCCGTACAGGGCAGACTATGGCTACACCTTC.

The chain recombines TRBV29-1 with TRBJ1-5; no reliable D call. Germline V gene sequence: CDR1 SQVTM, CDR2 ANQGSEA. This CDR3 is built from 13 residues. V lost 5 bases, J lost 0 bases, and 8 bases lay in between. The CDR3, as DNA: TGCAGCGTTCACGAGGATAGCAATCAGCCCCAGCATTTT. It specifies CSVHEDSNQPQHF. The full variable domain, its missing parts supplied by reference TRBV29-1 and TRBJ1-5, is SAVISQKPSRDICQRGTSLTIQCQVDSQVTMMFWYRQQPGQSLTLIATANQGSEATYESGFVIDKFPISRPNLTFSTLTVSNMSPEDSSIYLCSVHEDSNQPQHFGDGTRLSIL.

This clonotype has a single count. The chain has TRBV5-1 and TRBJ2-2, with 13 bases fitting TRBD2. V lost 3 bases to trimming and J lost 7 bases; unmatched junction nucleotides: 3. The CDR3 totals 15 residues. Germline CDR1 SGHRS, CDR2 YFSETQ. The CDR3 bases are TGCGCCAGCAGCTCGGGACTAGCGGGGAGCGGGGAGCTGTTTTTT. This codes for CASSSGLAGSGELFF.

This clonotype turned up a few times. The J gene is TRBJ1-3, the V gene TRBV29-1; D is undetermined. Germline CDR1 SQVTM, CDR2 ANQGSEA. CDR3 length: 13 amino acids. The ends were cut back, 7 bases at V and 0 bases at J, with 10 bases in the middle. In DNA form, the CDR3 reads TGCAGCGGCCGGTGGTTCTCTGGAAACACCATATATTTT. As protein: CSGRWFSGNTIYF.

This clonotype was counted once. V is TRBV11-2 and J is TRBJ2-2; D uncertain. The germline V gene has CDR1 SGHAT and CDR2 FQNNGV. There are 13 residues in the CDR3. V was clipped by 5 bases and J by 7 bases, with 11 bases between them. The CDR3 loop is CASSPSVVGELFF. In DNA form, the CDR3 reads TGTGCCAGCAGCCCTAGTGTGGTCGGGGAGCTGTTTTTT.

This clonotype has ten or more counts. The V gene is TRBV6-2 or TRBV6-3, the J gene TRBJ1-1; 9 bases align to TRBD1. CDR3 size: 17 residues. V was pared by 2 bases and J by 0 bases, with 7 bases of the junction left unmatched. Germline V CDR1 and CDR2: MNHEY, SVGEGT. CDR3 region: CASSYGRDRVLNTEAFF. In DNA, the CDR3 is TGTGCCAGCAGTTACGGAAGGGACAGGGTGCTGAACACTGAAGCTTTCTTT.

This clonotype was found a few times. The genes are TRBV20-1 and TRBJ2-3; a weak D match, TRBD1 (6 bases). Germline values: CDR1 DFQATT, CDR2 SNEGSKA (reference sequence). V was pared by 4 bases and J by 4 bases, with 15 bases between. CDR3 size: 14 residues. CDR3 DNA: TGCAGTGCTACGGTACAGGGATCGGCAGATACGCAGTATTTT. It specifies CSATVQGSADTQYF.

This clonotype was seen more than once but under ten times. The rearrangement uses TRBV29-1 and TRBJ2-1; a possible D gene is TRBD2 (7 bases). Germline-derived CDR1 and CDR2 are SQVTM and ANQGSEA. Trimming took 4 bases from V and 7 from J, leaving 17 bases between them. This CDR3 contains 14 residues. Written as DNA, the CDR3 is TGCAGCGTTGTCGGGGGGCTCCCACAAAATGAGCAGTTCTTC. Protein product: CSVVGGLPQNEQFF.

This clonotype occurred a few times. This chain connects TRBV15 to TRBJ1-5; a weak D match, TRBD1 (5 bases). V shed 5 bases and J shed 1 base, with 12 bases lying between them. The CDR3 sequence is 15 residues long. CDR1 is LNHNV, CDR2 YYDKDF, per germline (reference sequence). The CDR3 coding sequence is TGTGCCACCAGCTGGGGGAGAGGGAGCAATCAGCCCCAGCATTTT. This translates into CATSWGRGSNQPQHF. The entire variable domain, with the rest obtained from reference TRBV15 and TRBJ1-5, is as follows: DAMVIQNPRYQVTQFGKPVTLSCSQTLNHNVMYWYQQKSSQAPKLLFHYYDKDFNNEADTPDNFQSRRPNTSFCFLDIRSPGLGDTAMYLCATSWGRGSNQPQHFGDGTRLSIL.

CDR3 DNA: TGTGCCATCAGGGGACTAGCGGGAGCCGGGGAGCTGTTTTTT. Translated, it gives CAIRGLAGAGELFF. The chain uses TRBV10-3 and TRBJ2-2, with 14 bases fitting TRBD2. The CDR3 has 14 amino acids. V was clipped by 6 bases and J by 6 bases; unmatched bases: 0. Germline CDR1 reads ENHRY; CDR2 reads SYGVKD.

This clonotype was picked up a small number of times. The chain recombines TRBV12-3 or TRBV12-4 with TRBJ1-2; 7 bases are a match to TRBD1. With V trimmed by 5 bases and J by 3 bases, 9 bases remained unmatched. The length of the CDR3 is 15 residues. This CDR3 reads CASSPGFTGDYGYTF. Written as DNA, the CDR3 is TGTGCCAGCAGTCCCGGATTTACAGGGGACTATGGCTACACCTTC.

The chain joins TRBV24-1 to TRBJ1-5; no reliable D call. V lost 3 bases and J 6 bases, leaving 14 bases between the germline ends. This CDR3 is 15 amino acids long. Germline-derived CDR1 and CDR2 are KGHDR and SFDVKD. The CDR3, as DNA: TGTGCCACCAGTGATCCAGGACCGAGCGGTCAGCCCCAGCATTTT. Translated: CATSDPGPSGQPQHF.

V usage is TRBV12-3 or TRBV12-4 and J usage is TRBJ1-5; no clear D. This CDR3 has 14 amino acids. The V end was cut by 6 bases, the J end by 4 bases, with 13 bases between. The CDR3 sequence: CASRFGKFNQPQHF. In DNA form, the CDR3 reads TGTGCCAGCAGATTCGGCAAATTTAATCAGCCCCAGCATTTT.

The rearrangement joins TRBV29-1 to TRBJ1-1; D may be TRBD1 (6 bases). Trimming removed 8 bases at V and 4 bases at J, with 17 bases between. The CDR3 runs 13 residues. Germline V gives CDR1 SQVTM, CDR2 ANQGSEA. The chain's CDR3 is CSSRGAAGTEAFF. DNA of the CDR3: TGCAGCTCCCGGGGGGCGGCGGGCACTGAAGCTTTCTTT.

The chain couples TRBV11-2 to TRBJ2-7, with 9 positions matching TRBD2. Germline trimming cut 5 bases from V and 2 bases from J; bases unmatched to any gene: 7. Germline CDR1 SGHAT, CDR2 FQNNGV. The CDR3 sequence is 15 residues long. The CDR3 DNA sequence: TGTGCCAGCAGCCCCCTAGCGGGATCTGCCTACGAGCAGTACGTC. Amino acids: CASSPLAGSAYEQYV.

J is TRBJ1-2 and V is TRBV7-2, with 9 nucleotides matching TRBD1. Trimming took 3 bases from V and 7 from J; bases not matched to a gene: 3. CDR3 size: 13 residues. Per the germline V gene, CDR1 is SGHTA and CDR2 is FQGNSA. Here the CDR3 DNA reads TGTGCCAGCAGCTTCGGACAGGGGAGTGGCTACACCTTC. The encoded protein is CASSFGQGSGYTF.

The V and J genes are TRBV27 and TRBJ2-1; 7 positions match TRBD2. V dropped 1 base and J dropped 7; count of bases not matched to a gene: 10. CDR1 is MNHEY and CDR2 is SMNVEV in the germline V gene (reference sequence). This CDR3 region has 16 residues. Here the CDR3 reads CASSLLTSQGPNEQFF. For the CDR3, the DNA is TGTGCCAGCAGTTTATTGACTAGCCAAGGACCAAATGAGCAGTTCTTC.

This clonotype ranks as medium-sized. The chain has TRBV12-3 or TRBV12-4 and TRBJ2-3; 8 nucleotides line up with TRBD1. Germline trimming cut 6 bases from V and 3 bases from J; bases unmatched to any gene: 8. The CDR3 contains 15 residues. CDR3 sequence reads: CASRAGTGITDTQYF. The CDR3 DNA sequence: TGTGCCAGCAGGGCCGGGACAGGCATTACAGATACGCAGTATTTT.

This sequence joins TRBV27 and TRBJ1-2; 9 bases are shared with TRBD1. The CDR3 runs to 15 residues. The V gene's germline CDR1 is MNHEY and CDR2 SMNVEV (reference sequence). V shed 5 bases, J shed 3 bases, and the junction held 7 bases outside the gene matches. CDR3 sequence reads: CASSPPRTGDYGYTF. In DNA form, the CDR3 reads TGTGCCAGCAGTCCACCGCGGACAGGGGACTATGGCTACACCTTC.

This chain uses TRBV20-1 with TRBJ2-3, with TRBD2 identical over 10 bases. The CDR3 is made up of 15 amino acids. After removal of 5 bases from V and 4 bases from J, the junction contained 9 bases not matched to a gene. The germline CDR1 and CDR2 sequences are DFQATT and SNEGSKA (reference sequence). The CDR3 here is CSAPSGRGVPDTQYF. The CDR3 bases are TGCAGTGCTCCTAGCGGGAGAGGGGTCCCAGATACGCAGTATTTT.